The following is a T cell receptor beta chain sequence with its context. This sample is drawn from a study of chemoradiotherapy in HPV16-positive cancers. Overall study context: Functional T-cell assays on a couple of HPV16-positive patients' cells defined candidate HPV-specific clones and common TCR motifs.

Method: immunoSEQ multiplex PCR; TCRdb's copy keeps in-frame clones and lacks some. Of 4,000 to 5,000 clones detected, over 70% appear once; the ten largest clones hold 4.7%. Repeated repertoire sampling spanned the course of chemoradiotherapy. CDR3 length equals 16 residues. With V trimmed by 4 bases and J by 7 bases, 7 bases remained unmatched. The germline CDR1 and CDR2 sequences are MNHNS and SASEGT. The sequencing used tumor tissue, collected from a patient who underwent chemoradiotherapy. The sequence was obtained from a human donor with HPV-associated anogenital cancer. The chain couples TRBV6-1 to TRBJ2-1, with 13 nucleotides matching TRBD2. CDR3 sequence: CASSASLAGGRNEQFF. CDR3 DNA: TGTGCCAGCAGTGCATCACTAGCGGGGGGGAGGAATGAGCAGTTCTTC.